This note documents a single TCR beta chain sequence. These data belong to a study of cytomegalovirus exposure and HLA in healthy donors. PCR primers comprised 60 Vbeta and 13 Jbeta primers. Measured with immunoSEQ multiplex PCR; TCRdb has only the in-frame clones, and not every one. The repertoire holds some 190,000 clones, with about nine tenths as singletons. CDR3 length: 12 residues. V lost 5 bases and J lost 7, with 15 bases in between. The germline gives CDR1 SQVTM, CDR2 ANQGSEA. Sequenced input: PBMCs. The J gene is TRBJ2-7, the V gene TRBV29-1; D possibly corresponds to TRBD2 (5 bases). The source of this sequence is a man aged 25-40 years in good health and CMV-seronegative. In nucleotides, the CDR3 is TGCAGCGTTTACGGCAAAACGGGGGAGCAGTACTTC. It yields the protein CSVYGKTGEQYF.